Each of the 28 T cell receptor beta chains below was sequenced from the same sample in a study of blood T cell repertoires in COVID-19 (dated by TCRdb to the early 2020s). Libraries were prepared through the immunoSEQ multiplex PCR assay. TCRdb's version of the immuneACCESS table is confined to in-frame rearrangements and falls short of the full clone set. An unresolved V gene accounts for under half of the shortfall where checked; the remainder is of unknown origin. The sample includes roughly 700,000 clones, with about 90% observed a single time. The ten top clones hold approximately 0.3% of the sample. Sequencing used peripheral blood. The receptors come from a young woman with acute or convalescent COVID-19.

This sequence joins TRBV5-5 and TRBJ1-4; D may be TRBD1 (5 bases). The CDR3 consists of 14 residues. Germline V gene lookup returns CDR1 SGHKS and CDR2 YYEKEE (reference sequence). The germline V and J ends were trimmed by 2 bases and 7 bases, with 12 bases remaining between them. The chain's CDR3 is CASSFVWGPEKLFF. CDR3 nucleotide sequence: TGTGCCAGCAGCTTCGTCTGGGGCCCTGAAAAACTGTTTTTT.

The chain has TRBV19 and TRBJ2-3, with D unclear. Germline loops: CDR1 LNHDA, CDR2 SQIVND (reference sequence). V lost 5 bases and J 7 bases, leaving 16 bases between the germline ends. The CDR3 sequence is 14 residues long. CDR3 bases: TGTGCCAGTAGTTTTGGAGCCGCCGGATATACGCAGTATTTT. Translating it yields CASSFGAAGYTQYF.

In its sample, this clone was seen once. Within the sample, other DNA sequences also encode this same CDR3. The chain has TRBV29-1 and TRBJ1-1, with TRBD1 matching 7 bases. V lost 6 bases, J lost 2 bases, and 6 bases stayed unmatched. This CDR3 region has 13 residues. Germline assignment: CDR1 SQVTM and CDR2 ANQGSEA. The CDR3 sequence: CSVGTALNTEAFF. The DNA for the CDR3 is TGCAGCGTAGGGACAGCCCTTAACACTGAAGCTTTCTTT.

The rearrangement links TRBV6-2 or TRBV6-3 to TRBJ1-5; D unresolved. CDR1 and CDR2 (germline): MNHEY, SVGEGT. Trimming stripped 6 bases from V and 6 bases from J, with 18 bases between. The CDR3 runs to 15 residues. CDR3 nucleotides: TGTGCCAGCAGCTCCGGACGGCTTAGCGGTCAGCCCCAGCATTTT. It codes for CASSSGRLSGQPQHF.

This chain connects TRBV6-4 to TRBJ2-2; D is possibly TRBD1 (6 bases). CDR1 and CDR2 from the germline V gene are MRHNA and SNTAGT. CDR3 length: 14 residues. V was trimmed by 6 bases and J by 1 base, leaving 9 bases between them. CDR3 sequence (DNA): TGTGCCAGCAGACAGACAGGGAACACCGGGGAGCTGTTTTTT. Encoded protein: CASRQTGNTGELFF.

The rearrangement links TRBV19 to TRBJ1-5; possible D gene TRBD1, 5 bases. Germline V gives CDR1 LNHDA, CDR2 SQIVND (reference sequence). V dropped 5 bases and J dropped 5 bases, with 34 bases sitting between them. CDR3 length: 21 residues. CDR3 region: CASSSLGRISGTADFYQPQHF. CDR3 in DNA: TGTGCCAGTAGTTCACTAGGGAGGATATCGGGGACCGCGGATTTCTATCAGCCCCAGCATTTT.

This clone was recorded only once. The J gene is TRBJ2-3, the V gene TRBV27, with D possibly being TRBD2 (6 bases). The germline V gene encodes CDR1 MNHEY and CDR2 SMNVEV (reference sequence). The CDR3 contains 13 residues. The germline V and J ends were trimmed by 6 bases and 2 bases, with 9 bases remaining between them. CDR3 loop: CASSLAPTDTQYF. The CDR3 bases are TGTGCCAGCAGCCTAGCGCCCACAGATACGCAGTATTTT.

The chain couples TRBV29-1 to TRBJ1-1; D call uncertain. V gave up 6 bases and J gave up 10 bases, with 18 bases separating them. CDR1 and CDR2 (germline): SQVTM, ANQGSEA. This CDR3 is built from 12 residues. CDR3 amino acids: CSVESAAQRAFF. CDR3 DNA sequence: TGCAGCGTCGAAAGCGCGGCCCAGAGAGCTTTCTTT. The full variable domain, completed using reference TRBV29-1 and TRBJ1-1, is SAVISQKPSRDICQRGTSLTIQCQVDSQVTMMFWYRQQPGQSLTLIATANQGSEATYESGFVIDKFPISRPNLTFSTLTVSNMSPEDSSIYLCSVESAAQRAFFGQGTRLTVV.

The genes are TRBV7-8 and TRBJ1-6, with 7 bases that match TRBD1. V shed 5 bases, J shed 0 bases, and the junction held 10 bases outside the gene matches. This CDR3 region has 18 residues. The germline gives CDR1 SGHVS, CDR2 FQNEAQ. As DNA, the CDR3 is TGTGCCAGCAGCATCGGGACAGCGTTTAGCTCCTATAATTCACCCCTCCACTTT. Protein: CASSIGTAFSSYNSPLHF.

The rearrangement links TRBV7-9 to TRBJ1-2; D is uncertain. Trimming cost V 2 bases and J 3 bases, with 7 bases left between them. The germline gives CDR1 SEHNR, CDR2 FQNEAQ (reference sequence). The length of the CDR3 is 13 residues. CDR3 nucleotide sequence: TGTGCCAGCAGCTTAATACTACACTATGGCTACACCTTC. The encoded protein is CASSLILHYGYTF.

The rearrangement uses TRBV19 and TRBJ2-5, with D possibly matching TRBD2 (7 bases). The CDR3 extends over 15 amino acids. The V and J ends lost 7 bases and 2 bases respectively, with 17 bases between them. Per the germline V gene, CDR1 is LNHDA and CDR2 is SQIVND (reference sequence). The CDR3 here is CASTPGRGAQETQYF. CDR3 nucleotides: TGTGCCAGTACCCCCGGTCGGGGGGCACAAGAGACCCAGTACTTC.

The chain combines TRBV20-1 with TRBJ1-1; D is unclear. This CDR3 has 14 residues. The V gene lost 3 bases and the J gene lost 4 bases, with 15 bases spanning the gap. Germline V gene lookup returns CDR1 DFQATT and CDR2 SNEGSKA (reference sequence). The CDR3 loop reads CSASSPGSSTEAFF. DNA for the CDR3: TGCAGTGCTAGTTCCCCGGGATCGTCCACTGAAGCTTTCTTT.

The chain uses TRBV19 and TRBJ1-2; D is ambiguous. V was trimmed by 6 bases and J by 6 bases, leaving 5 bases between them. Germline CDR1 reads LNHDA; CDR2 reads SQIVND (reference sequence). This CDR3 spans 10 amino acids. The CDR3 DNA follows: TGTGCCAGTAGCGGGAATGGCTACACCTTC. Protein product: CASSGNGYTF.

This rearrangement joins TRBV7-7 to TRBJ1-4; the match to TRBD1 covers 7 bases. CDR1 SSHAT and CDR2 FNYEAQ come from the germline V gene (reference sequence). CDR3 length equals 13 residues. J gave up 5 bases and V 3 bases, and 0 bases lay outside the gene matches. This chain's CDR3 is CASSLTGNEKLFF. CDR3 nucleotides: TGTGCCAGCAGCTTGACAGGGAATGAAAAACTGTTTTTT.

J is TRBJ1-2 and V is TRBV6-5; D gene uncertain. The germline CDR1 and CDR2 sequences are MNHEY and SVGAGI. Trimming took 8 bases from V and 8 from J, leaving 15 bases between them. This CDR3 has 12 residues. CDR3 protein: CASWEVPKGYTF. In DNA, the CDR3 is TGTGCCAGCTGGGAGGTCCCTAAGGGCTACACCTTC.

This clone was counted between two and nine times. The junction departs from the called germline gene at one end, perhaps through a read error. The gene calls are TRBV3-1 (or the pseudogene TRBV3-2) and TRBJ1-2; D is ambiguous. Germline assignment: CDR1 LGHDT and CDR2 YNNKEL (reference sequence). CDR3 size: 11 residues. CDR3 sequence reads: CASSQASRPAF. The CDR3 DNA is TGTGCCAGCAGCCAAGCATCTAGACCAGCCTTC.

A remark on this clone: The same CDR3 also results from other DNA sequences found in this sample. The chain employs TRBV6-6 and TRBJ1-4, with D perhaps TRBD1 (5 bases). This CDR3 has 15 amino acids. Germline V gene lookup returns CDR1 MNHNY and CDR2 SVGAGI (reference sequence). With 2 bases removed from V and 2 bases from J, the gap between germline ends came to 9 bases. CDR3 region: CASSYSGATNEKLFF. CDR3 nucleotide sequence: TGTGCCAGCAGTTACAGCGGGGCGACTAATGAAAAACTGTTTTTT.

The rearrangement links TRBV4-2 to TRBJ2-1, with TRBD1 matching 10 bases. Germline V gene lookup returns CDR1 LGHNA and CDR2 YNFKEQ. CDR3 length: 18 amino acids. Trimming cost V 0 bases and J 8 bases; bases outside gene matches: 13. CDR3 amino acids: CASSQDSLRDRGLYEQFF. Written as DNA, the CDR3 is TGTGCCAGCAGCCAAGACAGCCTCCGGGACAGGGGACTCTATGAGCAGTTCTTC.

The rearrangement joins TRBV18 to TRBJ1-2; a weak D match, TRBD1 (6 bases). This CDR3 is 13 amino acids long. The V end was cut by 1 base, the J end by 6 bases, with 9 bases between. Germline V gene lookup returns CDR1 KGHSH and CDR2 LQKENI. CDR3 residues: CASSPQWDNGYTF. In nucleotides, the CDR3 is TGTGCCAGCTCACCACAATGGGACAATGGCTACACCTTC.

V usage is TRBV7-9 and J usage is TRBJ1-2, with D maybe TRBD1 (6 bases). There are 12 residues in the CDR3. Germline assignment: CDR1 SEHNR and CDR2 FQNEAQ (reference sequence). Trimming removed 5 bases at V and 4 bases at J, with 8 bases between. CDR3 region: CASSETGYGYTF. CDR3 nucleotide sequence: TGTGCCAGCAGCGAGACAGGCTATGGCTACACCTTC.

V is TRBV2 and J is TRBJ2-4, with 7 bases lining up with TRBD2. The CDR3 length is 13 residues. CDR1 and CDR2 (germline): SNHLY, FYNNEI. V lost 6 bases to trimming and J lost 11 bases; unmatched junction nucleotides: 10. This chain's CDR3 is CASSPRLALLQYF. CDR3 in DNA: TGTGCCAGCAGCCCCAGACTAGCACTCCTTCAGTACTTC.

The chain links TRBV19 to TRBJ1-1; no definite D call. Per the germline V gene, CDR1 is LNHDA and CDR2 is SQIVND (reference sequence). This CDR3 contains 14 residues. V was shortened by 11 bases and J by 1 base, with 17 bases between the two germline ends. The chain's CDR3 is CASRGSPENTEAFF. The DNA of the CDR3 is TGTGCCTCCAGAGGGTCCCCTGAGAACACTGAAGCTTTCTTT.

CDR3 sequence reads: CASSQTGASLSNYGYTF. For the CDR3, the DNA is TGCGCCAGCAGCCAAACAGGGGCCTCACTATCTAACTATGGCTACACCTTC. The chain couples TRBV4-1 to TRBJ1-2; 7 bases are shared with TRBD1. Germline assignment: CDR1 MGHRA and CDR2 YSYEKL. The V gene end was trimmed by 2 bases and the J gene end by 0 bases; junction bases not matched to a gene: 9. The CDR3 contains 17 residues.

This sequence joins TRBV28 and TRBJ1-4; D unresolved. Trimming cost V 1 base and J 8 bases, with 20 bases left between them. The CDR3 runs to 17 residues. Germline values: CDR1 MDHEN, CDR2 SYDVKM. This chain's CDR3 is CASSLSPIGVVKEKLFF. CDR3 coding DNA: TGTGCCAGCAGTTTATCGCCCATCGGGGTGGTGAAGGAAAAACTGTTTTTT. The whole variable domain, filled in from reference TRBV28 and TRBJ1-4, reads DVKVTQSSRYLVKRTGEKVFLECVQDMDHENMFWYRQDPGLGLRLIYFSYDVKMKEKGDIPEGYSVSREKKERFSLILESASTNQTSMYLCASSLSPIGVVKEKLFFGSGTQLSVL.

The chain employs TRBV30 and TRBJ2-3; the match to TRBD2 covers 10 bases. Germline-derived CDR1 and CDR2 are GTSNPN and SVGIG (reference sequence). There are 14 residues in the CDR3. Germline trimming cut 8 bases from V and 5 bases from J; bases unmatched to any gene: 10. In nucleotides, the CDR3 is TGTGCCGGAGTGGAGCGGGGGGGCAGAGATACGCAGTATTTT. Protein sequence: CAGVERGGRDTQYF.

This clone was seen just once. The V call is TRBV6-4, the J call TRBJ1-2; TRBD1 aligns across 7 bases. Losses at the gene ends were 5 bases for V and 6 bases for J; bases not matched to a gene: 12. The CDR3 sequence is 15 residues long. Germline CDR1 MRHNA, CDR2 SNTAGT. CDR3 region: CASSPLPRQGHGYTF. In DNA form, the CDR3 reads TGTGCCAGCAGTCCTCTCCCAAGACAGGGCCATGGCTACACCTTC.

The chain is built from TRBV5-1 and TRBJ2-7; weak D call: TRBD1 (6 bases). Germline values: CDR1 SGHRS, CDR2 YFSETQ. This CDR3 is 14 amino acids long. V was pared by 3 bases and J by 0 bases, with 10 bases between. The CDR3 sequence is CASSSDRSSYEQYF. In DNA, the CDR3 is TGCGCCAGCAGCTCAGACAGGTCCTCCTACGAGCAGTACTTC.

This CDR3 reads CASSPPGSEQYF. DNA for the CDR3: TGTGCCAGCAGTCCGCCCGGTAGCGAGCAGTACTTC. V gene TRBV27 combines with J gene TRBJ2-7; D is uncertain. The CDR3 is made up of 12 amino acids. The V end was cut by 5 bases, the J end by 6 bases, with 11 bases between. Germline V gives CDR1 MNHEY, CDR2 SMNVEV (reference sequence).